This is a list of T cell receptor beta chains from one sample in a study of blood T cells in healthy people across ages. TCRdb re-called the 5' RACE reads with MiXCR, one entry per CDR3 protein. The sample has 700,000 to 900,000 distinct CDR3 sequences, approximately 53% seen once. What was sequenced was blood. Receptors were obtained from a man older than 75 in good health. The CDR3 runs from the conserved cysteine through the conserved F or W. D genes are given only for firm matches. Some rows have no size entry. The others give once, few or many, or a class for an expanded clone.

j_call: TRBJ2-4
v_call: TRBV28
clone_size: NA
d_call: NA
cdr3_aa: CGSSPPNDNEQYF
cdr3_nt: TGTGGGTCTAGCCCCCCTAATGACAATGAGCAGTACTTC

j_call: TRBJ2-3
v_call: TRBV12-3/TRBV12-4
clone_size: few
d_call: NA
cdr3_aa: CASSPSGDWKQYF
cdr3_nt: TGTGCCAGCAGCCCATCGGGCGACTGGAAACAGTATTTT

j_call: TRBJ1-2
v_call: TRBV5-1
clone_size: many
d_call: NA
cdr3_aa: CASGSAAGTGYTF
cdr3_nt: TGCGCCAGCGGGTCGGCGGCAGGGACCGGCTACACCTTC

j_call: TRBJ2-3
v_call: TRBV20-1
clone_size: many
d_call: TRBD2
cdr3_aa: CSARVPSGTSGGHRYAYF
cdr3_nt: TGCAGTGCTAGAGTCCCTTCCGGGACTAGCGGGGGTCACAGATACGCGTATTTT

j_call: TRBJ1-2
v_call: TRBV27
clone_size: NA
d_call: TRBD1
cdr3_aa: CASSSGQGRLGYTF
cdr3_nt: TGTGCCAGCAGTTCCGGACAGGGGAGATTAGGCTACACCTTC

j_call: TRBJ1-2
v_call: TRBV27
clone_size: NA
d_call: NA
cdr3_aa: CASSSDSDYGYTF
cdr3_nt: TGTGCCAGCAGTTCGGATTCGGACTATGGCTACACCTTC

j_call: TRBJ1-6
v_call: TRBV7-8
clone_size: NA
d_call: TRBD1
cdr3_aa: CASRTGTGDSPLHF
cdr3_nt: TGTGCCAGCAGGACCGGGACAGGGGATTCACCCCTCCACTTT

j_call: TRBJ2-3
v_call: TRBV29-1
clone_size: few
d_call: NA
cdr3_aa: CSVAGSLTDTQYF
cdr3_nt: TGCAGCGTTGCCGGGAGCCTCACAGATACGCAGTATTTT

j_call: TRBJ2-5
v_call: TRBV20-1
clone_size: NA
d_call: TRBD2
cdr3_aa: CSARVRGRTSGFGETQYF
cdr3_nt: TGCAGTGCTAGGGTTCGGGGTCGGACTAGCGGCTTCGGGGAGACCCAGTACTTC

j_call: TRBJ2-3
v_call: TRBV12-3/TRBV12-4
clone_size: NA
d_call: TRBD2
cdr3_aa: CASSSGTRYAYF
cdr3_nt: TGTGCCAGCAGTAGCGGGACCAGATACGCGTATTTT

j_call: TRBJ2-7
v_call: TRBV20-1
clone_size: NA
d_call: NA
cdr3_aa: CSARDHGGEMYEQYF
cdr3_nt: TGCAGTGCTAGAGATCATGGGGGAGAAATGTACGAGCAGTACTTC

j_call: TRBJ2-7
v_call: TRBV11-2
clone_size: NA
d_call: TRBD2
cdr3_aa: CASSFRDYGYEQYF
cdr3_nt: TGTGCCAGCAGCTTCCGGGACTACGGCTACGAGCAGTACTTC

j_call: TRBJ2-7
v_call: TRBV20-1
clone_size: few
d_call: NA
cdr3_aa: CSAAPLPGASEQYF
cdr3_nt: TGCAGTGCTGCCCCGCTCCCGGGGGCTAGCGAGCAGTACTTC

j_call: TRBJ2-5
v_call: TRBV7-3
clone_size: NA
d_call: TRBD2
cdr3_aa: CASSSTSGRSAETQYF
cdr3_nt: TGTGCCAGCAGCTCCACTAGCGGGAGATCGGCAGAGACCCAGTACTTC

j_call: TRBJ1-6
v_call: TRBV18
clone_size: once
d_call: NA
cdr3_aa: CASSPPAGENSPLHF
cdr3_nt: TGTGCCAGCTCACCACCCGCAGGGGAAAATTCACCCCTCCACTTT

j_call: TRBJ1-2
v_call: TRBV3-1
clone_size: NA
d_call: NA
cdr3_aa: CASTVTTGGTYGYTF
cdr3_nt: TGTGCCAGCACGGTAACGACGGGGGGCACCTATGGCTACACCTTC

j_call: TRBJ2-7
v_call: TRBV29-1
clone_size: many
d_call: TRBD2
cdr3_aa: CSVAGGFSYEQYF
cdr3_nt: TGCAGCGTAGCGGGAGGGTTCTCCTACGAGCAGTACTTC

j_call: TRBJ2-6
v_call: TRBV20-1
clone_size: many
d_call: TRBD2
cdr3_aa: CSARDTSATRSGANVLTF
cdr3_nt: TGCAGTGCTAGAGACACTAGCGCGACCCGCTCTGGGGCCAACGTCCTGACTTTC

j_call: TRBJ2-1
v_call: TRBV30
clone_size: once
d_call: NA
cdr3_aa: CAWGSEAANEQFF
cdr3_nt: TGTGCCTGGGGGTCCGAGGCGGCCAATGAGCAGTTCTTC

j_call: TRBJ1-4
v_call: TRBV20-1
clone_size: NA
d_call: TRBD1
cdr3_aa: CSARDLRTGVNEKLFF
cdr3_nt: TGCAGTGCTAGAGATCTCCGGACAGGCGTTAATGAAAAACTGTTTTTT

j_call: TRBJ2-7
v_call: TRBV5-1
clone_size: few
d_call: TRBD1
cdr3_aa: CASRRTGSSYEQYF
cdr3_nt: TGTGCCAGCAGGAGGACAGGGAGCTCCTACGAGCAGTACTTC

j_call: TRBJ2-1
v_call: TRBV7-8
clone_size: NA
d_call: NA
cdr3_aa: CASRQGGPSSYNEQFF
cdr3_nt: TGTGCCAGCAGGCAAGGAGGGCCGAGCTCCTACAATGAGCAGTTCTTC

j_call: TRBJ2-1
v_call: TRBV7-2
clone_size: NA
d_call: NA
cdr3_aa: CASSPTVSSYNEQFF
cdr3_nt: TGTGCCAGCAGCCCGACGGTCAGCTCCTACAATGAGCAGTTCTTC

j_call: TRBJ2-3
v_call: TRBV11-2
clone_size: NA
d_call: TRBD2
cdr3_aa: CASSPGGRGHRYAYF
cdr3_nt: TGTGCCAGCAGCCCCGGCGGGAGAGGGCACAGATACGCGTATTTT